The 14 T cell receptor beta chains presented below share a single source sample, sequenced in a study of beta chain features in type 1 diabetes. General study findings and limits: When Type 1 diabetes patients were examined, their TCRB CDR3s proved moderately but significantly shorter in all four CD4+ subsets.

Sequencing targeted expressed TCRB transcripts, as all isolated RNA had been reverse transcribed. The repertoire was sequenced with immunoSEQ multiplex PCR; TCRdb's copy has only in-frame clones and lacks some. The repertoire holds 550,000 to 850,000 clones, 13% seen once, with 0.022% in the top ten. Their antigen targets remain unknown. Input material: naive CD4+ T cells from blood. The receptors were gathered from a man between 18 and 35 years old with type 1 diabetes.

The CDR3 region is CASSTGRGNYGYTF. CDR3 DNA sequence: TGTGCCAGCAGTACAGGGAGAGGGAACTATGGCTACACCTTC. This chain uses TRBV27 with TRBJ1-2; D possibly corresponds to TRBD1 (6 bases). The germline V and J ends were trimmed by 5 bases and 2 bases, with 12 bases remaining between them. Germline V CDR1 and CDR2: MNHEY, SMNVEV (reference sequence). The CDR3 loop spans 14 amino acids.

V is TRBV6-4 and J is TRBJ1-1; maybe TRBD1 (5 bases). The germline gives CDR1 MRHNA, CDR2 SNTAGT. V lost 5 bases and J 0 bases, leaving 7 bases between the germline ends. This CDR3 is 13 amino acids long. This CDR3 is CASSRQLNTEAFF. The CDR3 nucleotides are TGTGCCAGCAGTCGACAGCTGAACACTGAAGCTTTCTTT.

In this sample, this clone turned up a few times. This chain connects TRBV19 to TRBJ2-2, with no clear D. CDR3 length equals 14 residues. V was shortened by 2 bases and J by 3 bases, with 7 bases between the two germline ends. Germline CDR1 LNHDA, CDR2 SQIVND (reference sequence). This chain's CDR3 is CASSINGYTGELFF. The CDR3 nucleotides read TGTGCCAGTAGTATAAACGGCTACACCGGGGAGCTGTTTTTT.

This clone was observed a handful of times. The chain carries TRBV6-5 and TRBJ1-4; D not certain. The CDR3 totals 16 residues. Trimming removed 0 bases from V and 2 bases from J, with 10 bases in between. Germline CDR1 is MNHEY and CDR2 is SVGAGI. The CDR3 loop is CASSYSTAQTNEKLFF. CDR3 nucleotide sequence: TGTGCCAGCAGTTACTCGACGGCACAGACTAATGAAAAACTGTTTTTT.

This clone occurred a few times. The identical CDR3 is also encoded by other nucleotide sequences in the sample. The rearrangement links TRBV30 to TRBJ2-3; D is unresolved. CDR1 is GTSNPN and CDR2 is SVGIG in the germline V gene (reference sequence). The CDR3 consists of 11 residues. V was shortened by 4 bases and J by 4 bases, with 6 bases between the two germline ends. The CDR3 sequence is CAWTGADTQYF. CDR3 nucleotide sequence: TGTGCCTGGACGGGCGCAGATACGCAGTATTTT.

This chain uses TRBV29-1 with TRBJ1-1; 7 bases fit TRBD1. CDR1 and CDR2 (germline): SQVTM, ANQGSEA. V was clipped by 8 bases and J by 1 base; unmatched bases: 10. The CDR3 is 14 amino acids. The DNA of the CDR3 is TGCAGCTCTTACGCCGGGACAGCGAACACTGAAGCTTTCTTT. It specifies CSSYAGTANTEAFF. Using reference TRBV29-1 and TRBJ1-1 for the parts outside the CDR3, the full variable domain is SAVISQKPSRDICQRGTSLTIQCQVDSQVTMMFWYRQQPGQSLTLIATANQGSEATYESGFVIDKFPISRPNLTFSTLTVSNMSPEDSSIYLCSSYAGTANTEAFFGQGTRLTVV.

This clone turned up a few times. V is TRBV18 and J is TRBJ2-7; the D gene is possibly TRBD2 (6 bases). The CDR3 contains 13 residues. The V gene's germline CDR1 is KGHSH and CDR2 LQKENI. With 6 bases removed from V and 2 bases from J, the gap between germline ends came to 11 bases. The CDR3 is CASSRGTAYEQYF. The CDR3 DNA follows: TGTGCCAGCTCGCGCGGGACTGCCTACGAGCAGTACTTC.

The V and J genes are TRBV7-2 and TRBJ2-5, with 9 bases that match TRBD2. There are 14 residues in the CDR3. Germline loops: CDR1 SGHTA, CDR2 FQGNSA. Losses at the gene ends were 5 bases for V and 2 bases for J; bases not matched to a gene: 3. The DNA for the CDR3 is TGTGCCAGCAGCCTCGGACTAGCGCAAGAGACCCAGTACTTC. Translated, it gives CASSLGLAQETQYF.

V and J are TRBV19 and TRBJ1-2; tentatively, D is TRBD1 (5 bases). The V and J ends lost 7 bases and 5 bases respectively, with 20 bases between them. The germline gives CDR1 LNHDA, CDR2 SQIVND (reference sequence). The CDR3 is 15 amino acids. The CDR3 DNA reads as TGTGCCAGTATCCTCCGGGGGTCACCTACATATGGCTACACCTTC. It is translated as CASILRGSPTYGYTF. Variable domain in full (rest from reference TRBV19 and TRBJ1-2): DGGITQSPKYLFRKEGQNVTLSCEQNLNHDAMYWYRQDPGQGLRLIYYSQIVNDFQKGDIAEGYSVSREKKESFPLTVTSAQKNPTAFYLCASILRGSPTYGYTFGSGTRLTVV.

The count of this clone is one. The gene calls are TRBV30 and TRBJ1-3; tentatively, D is TRBD1 (6 bases). V lost 2 bases, J lost 4 bases, and 15 bases lay in between. The CDR3 totals 15 residues. Per germline, CDR1 GTSNPN and CDR2 SVGIG (reference sequence). The CDR3 coding sequence is TGTGCCTGGAGTTTCTCGGGGGGGCCCGGAAACACCATATATTTT. It is translated as CAWSFSGGPGNTIYF. Looking up the rest from reference TRBV30 and TRBJ1-3 gives the full variable domain: SQTIHQWPATLVQPVGSPLSLECTVEGTSNPNLYWYRQAAGRGLQLLFYSVGIGQISSEVPQNLSASRPQDRQFILSSKKLLLSDSGFYLCAWSFSGGPGNTIYFGEGSWLTVV.

This clone was seen only a few times. This chain links TRBV30 with TRBJ1-2; D is unclear. CDR3 length: 11 residues. Trimming took off 5 bases at V and 1 base at J, with 5 bases between the two ends. The germline V gene has CDR1 GTSNPN and CDR2 SVGIG (reference sequence). The CDR3 region is CAWELNYGYTF. CDR3 coding DNA: TGTGCCTGGGAGCTTAACTATGGCTACACCTTC. The full variable domain, its missing parts supplied by reference TRBV30 and TRBJ1-2, is SQTIHQWPATLVQPVGSPLSLECTVEGTSNPNLYWYRQAAGRGLQLLFYSVGIGQISSEVPQNLSASRPQDRQFILSSKKLLLSDSGFYLCAWELNYGYTFGSGTRLTVV.

The gene calls are TRBV4-1 and TRBJ2-3, with D perhaps being TRBD1 or TRBD2 (5 bases each). The germline gives CDR1 MGHRA, CDR2 YSYEKL. The V end lost 3 bases, the J end lost 0 bases, and 16 bases lay between the germline ends. This CDR3 spans 17 amino acids. CDR3 amino acids: CASSQFARGDSTDTQYF. The CDR3 bases are TGCGCCAGCAGCCAGTTTGCGAGAGGGGATAGCACAGATACGCAGTATTTT.

This sequence joins TRBV6-1 and TRBJ2-2; a weak D match, TRBD2 (5 bases). Trimming took 6 bases from V and 1 from J, leaving 12 bases between them. This CDR3 spans 15 amino acids. The germline V gene has CDR1 MNHNS and CDR2 SASEGT. For the CDR3, the DNA is TGTGCCAGCAGGAGGGTTGGAGTGAACACCGGGGAGCTGTTTTTT. Translation gives CASRRVGVNTGELFF.

V is TRBV30 and J is TRBJ2-3; 14 bases are a match to TRBD2. The J segment lost 3 bases and the V segment lost 6 bases, leaving 11 bases of the junction unmatched. Germline CDR1 reads GTSNPN; CDR2 reads SVGIG (reference sequence). The CDR3 loop spans 17 amino acids. The CDR3 is CACPIGTSGGFTDTQYF. The CDR3 DNA reads as TGTGCCTGCCCGATCGGGACTAGCGGGGGATTTACAGATACGCAGTATTTT.